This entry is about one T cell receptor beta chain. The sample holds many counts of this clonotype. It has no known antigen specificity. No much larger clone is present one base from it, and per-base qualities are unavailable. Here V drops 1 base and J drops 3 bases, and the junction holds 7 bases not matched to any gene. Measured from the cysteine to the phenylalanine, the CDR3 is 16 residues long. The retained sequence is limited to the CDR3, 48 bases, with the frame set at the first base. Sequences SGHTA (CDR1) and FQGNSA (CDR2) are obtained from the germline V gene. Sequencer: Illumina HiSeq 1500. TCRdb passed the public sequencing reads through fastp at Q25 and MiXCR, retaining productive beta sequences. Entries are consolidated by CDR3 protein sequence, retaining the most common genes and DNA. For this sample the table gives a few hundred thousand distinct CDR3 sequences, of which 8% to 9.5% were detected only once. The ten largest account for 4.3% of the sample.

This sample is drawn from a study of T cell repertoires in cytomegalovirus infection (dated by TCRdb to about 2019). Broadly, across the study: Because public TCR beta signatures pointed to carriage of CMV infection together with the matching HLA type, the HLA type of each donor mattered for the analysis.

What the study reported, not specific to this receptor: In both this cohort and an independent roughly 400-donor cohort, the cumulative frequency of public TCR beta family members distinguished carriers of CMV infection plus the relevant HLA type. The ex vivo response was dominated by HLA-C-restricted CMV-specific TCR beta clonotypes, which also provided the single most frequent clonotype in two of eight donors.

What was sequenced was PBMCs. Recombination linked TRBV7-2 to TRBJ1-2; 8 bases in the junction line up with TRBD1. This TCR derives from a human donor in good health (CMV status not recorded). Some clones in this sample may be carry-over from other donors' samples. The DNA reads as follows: TGTGCCAGCAGCTTAGAAAGTTTGGACAGGGACTATGGCTACACCTTC. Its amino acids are CASSLESLDRDYGYTF. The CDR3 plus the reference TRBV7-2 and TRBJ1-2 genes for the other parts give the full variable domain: GAGVSQSPSNKVTEKGKDVELRCDPISGHTALYWYRQSLGQGLEFLIYFQGNSAPDKSGLPSDRFSAERTGGSVSTLTIQRTQQEDSAVYLCASSLESLDRDYGYTFGSGTRLTVV.